This T cell receptor (beta chain) stems from a study of shared clonotypes between healthy human individuals. This CDR3 region has 14 residues. CDR1 and CDR2 from the germline V gene are ENHRY and SYGVKD. V shed 0 bases and J shed 6 bases, with 11 bases lying between them. As regards this clone: Its cognate antigen is unknown.

Assay: immunoSEQ multiplex PCR; the TCRdb copy retains only in-frame clones and omits some. The top ten clones hold more than 0.1% of a sample with about 2 million clones, about 95% of them seen once. Broader study findings: Naive CD4 clonotypes were shared across several donors at about 5%.

The clonotype comes from a man aged 18 to 35 in good health. Sequenced input: naive CD4+ T cells sorted from blood. Described subset: CD45RA+ positively selected. The J gene is TRBJ1-1, the V gene TRBV10-3; D not resolved. This CDR3 reads CAISESDGRSEAFF. The CDR3 DNA follows: TGTGCCATCAGTGAGTCGGACGGACGTTCTGAAGCTTTCTTT.